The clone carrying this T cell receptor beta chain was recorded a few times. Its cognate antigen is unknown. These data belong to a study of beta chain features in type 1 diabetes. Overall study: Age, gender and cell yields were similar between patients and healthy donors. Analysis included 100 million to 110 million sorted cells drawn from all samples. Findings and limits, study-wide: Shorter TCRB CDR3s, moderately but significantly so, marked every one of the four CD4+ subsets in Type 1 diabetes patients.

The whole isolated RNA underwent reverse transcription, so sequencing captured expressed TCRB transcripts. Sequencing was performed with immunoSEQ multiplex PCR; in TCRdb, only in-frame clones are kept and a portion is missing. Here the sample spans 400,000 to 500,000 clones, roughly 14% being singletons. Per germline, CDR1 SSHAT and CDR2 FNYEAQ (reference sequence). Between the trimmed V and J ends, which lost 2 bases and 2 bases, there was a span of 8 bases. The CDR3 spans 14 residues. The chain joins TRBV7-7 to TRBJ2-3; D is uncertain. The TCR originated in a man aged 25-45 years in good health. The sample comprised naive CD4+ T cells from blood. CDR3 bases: TGTGCCAGCAGCTTATCATCCCACACAGATACGCAGTATTTT. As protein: CASSLSSHTDTQYF.